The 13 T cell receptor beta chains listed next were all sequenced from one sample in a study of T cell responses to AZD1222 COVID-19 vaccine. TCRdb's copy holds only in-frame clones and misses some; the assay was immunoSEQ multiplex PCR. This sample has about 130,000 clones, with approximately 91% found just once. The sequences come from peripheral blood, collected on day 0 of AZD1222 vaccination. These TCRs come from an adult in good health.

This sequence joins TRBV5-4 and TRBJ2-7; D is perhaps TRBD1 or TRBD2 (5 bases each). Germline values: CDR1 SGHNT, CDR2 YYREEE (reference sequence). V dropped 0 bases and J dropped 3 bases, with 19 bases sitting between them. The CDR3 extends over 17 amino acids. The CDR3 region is CASSLDEGRSILYEQYF. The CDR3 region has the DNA TGTGCCAGCAGCTTGGATGAGGGGCGCTCCATCCTCTACGAGCAGTACTTC.

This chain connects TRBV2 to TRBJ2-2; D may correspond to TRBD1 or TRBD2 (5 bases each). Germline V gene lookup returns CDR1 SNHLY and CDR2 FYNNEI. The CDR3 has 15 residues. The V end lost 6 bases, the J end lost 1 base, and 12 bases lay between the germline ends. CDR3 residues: CASRGASLNTGELFF. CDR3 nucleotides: TGTGCCAGCAGAGGGGCTAGCCTGAACACCGGGGAGCTGTTTTTT.

The chain's CDR3 is CASTLEVGDAEAFF. The CDR3 DNA is TGTGCCAGCACCCTAGAGGTGGGGGATGCTGAAGCTTTCTTT. This chain connects TRBV6-5 to TRBJ1-1; D perhaps matches TRBD1 (5 bases). Germline V gene sequence: CDR1 MNHEY, CDR2 SVGAGI. The CDR3 length is 14 residues. V lost 7 bases, J lost 6 bases, and 18 bases lay in between.

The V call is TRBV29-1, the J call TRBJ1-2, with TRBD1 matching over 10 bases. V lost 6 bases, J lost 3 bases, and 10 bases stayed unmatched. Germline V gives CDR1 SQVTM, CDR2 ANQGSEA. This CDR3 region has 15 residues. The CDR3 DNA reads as TGCAGCGTAGACCGGACAGGGGGAGTTTACTATGGCTACACCTTC. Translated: CSVDRTGGVYYGYTF.

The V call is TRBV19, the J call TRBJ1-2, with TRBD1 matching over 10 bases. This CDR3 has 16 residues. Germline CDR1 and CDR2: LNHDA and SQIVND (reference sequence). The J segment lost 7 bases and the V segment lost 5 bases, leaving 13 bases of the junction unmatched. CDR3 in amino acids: CASSSSHRGQGFGYTF. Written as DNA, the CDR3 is TGTGCCAGTAGTTCCTCACACCGGGGACAGGGGTTTGGCTACACCTTC.

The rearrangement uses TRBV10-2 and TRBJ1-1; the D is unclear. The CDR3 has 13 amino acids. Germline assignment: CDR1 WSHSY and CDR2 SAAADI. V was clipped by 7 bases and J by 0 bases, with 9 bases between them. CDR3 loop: CASMTQVNTEAFF. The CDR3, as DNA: TGCGCCAGCATGACCCAGGTGAACACTGAAGCTTTCTTT.

The CDR3 is CASSQDDGTGNTIYF. The CDR3 bases are TGCGCCAGCAGCCAAGATGACGGAACTGGAAACACCATATATTTT. This chain connects TRBV4-3 to TRBJ1-3; no reliable D call. This CDR3 is 15 amino acids long. Trimming shortened V by 0 bases and J by 2 bases, and 8 bases separated the two germline ends. Germline values: CDR1 LGHNA, CDR2 YSLEER.

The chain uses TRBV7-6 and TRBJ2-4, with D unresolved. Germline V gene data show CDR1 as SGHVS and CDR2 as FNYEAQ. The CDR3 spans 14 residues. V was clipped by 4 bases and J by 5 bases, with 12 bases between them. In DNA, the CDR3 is TGTGCCAGCAGCTCGCCAATCGGAGAAAACATTCAGTACTTC. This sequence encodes CASSSPIGENIQYF.

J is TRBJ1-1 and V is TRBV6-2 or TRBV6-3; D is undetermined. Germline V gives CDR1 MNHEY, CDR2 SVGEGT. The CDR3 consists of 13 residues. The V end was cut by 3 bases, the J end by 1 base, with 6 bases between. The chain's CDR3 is CASSYWTNTEAFF. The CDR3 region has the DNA TGTGCCAGCAGTTATTGGACGAACACTGAAGCTTTCTTT.

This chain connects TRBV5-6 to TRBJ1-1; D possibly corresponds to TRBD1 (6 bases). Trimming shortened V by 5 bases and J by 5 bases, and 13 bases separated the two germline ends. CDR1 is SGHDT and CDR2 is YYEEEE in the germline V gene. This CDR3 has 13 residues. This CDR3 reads CASSVGGRTEAFF. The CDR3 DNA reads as TGTGCCAGCAGTGTTGGGGGGCGGACTGAAGCTTTCTTT.

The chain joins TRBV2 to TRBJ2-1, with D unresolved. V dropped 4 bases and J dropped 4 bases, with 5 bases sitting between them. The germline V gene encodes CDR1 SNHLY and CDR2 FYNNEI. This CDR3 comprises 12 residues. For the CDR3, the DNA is TGTGCCAGCAGTGGAACGTACAATGAGCAGTTCTTC. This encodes CASSGTYNEQFF.

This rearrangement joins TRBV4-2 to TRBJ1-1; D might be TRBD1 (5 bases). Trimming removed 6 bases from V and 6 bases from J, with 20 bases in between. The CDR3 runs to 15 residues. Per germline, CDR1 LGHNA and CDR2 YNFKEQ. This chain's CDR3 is CASSATAIATAEAFF. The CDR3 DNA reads TGTGCCAGCAGTGCGACAGCTATTGCCACCGCTGAAGCTTTCTTT.

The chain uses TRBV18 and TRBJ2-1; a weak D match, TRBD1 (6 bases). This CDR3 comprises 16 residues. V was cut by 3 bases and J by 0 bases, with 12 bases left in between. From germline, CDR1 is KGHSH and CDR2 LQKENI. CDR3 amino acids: CASSPLTGSSYNEQFF. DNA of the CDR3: TGTGCCAGCTCACCTCTCACAGGGAGCTCCTACAATGAGCAGTTCTTC.